The T cell receptor (beta chain) under discussion was sequenced for a study of blood T cell repertoires in COVID-19. The V end lost 3 bases, the J end lost 2 bases, and 14 bases lay between the germline ends. The CDR3 totals 16 residues. The germline V gene has CDR1 SGHNT and CDR2 YYREEE (reference sequence). As handled by the study authors: By means of reference gene primer amplification, nucleated cell counts were estimated. Measured with immunoSEQ multiplex PCR; TCRdb has only the in-frame clones, and not every one. V, J and clone size are taken as reported in that table, and D and trimming were inferred from the DNA itself. The repertoire holds about 73,000 clones, around 88% seen once, with roughly 5.4% in the top ten.

Material: peripheral blood. The receptor's source is a man between 45 and 60 years old with active COVID-19. The chain is built from TRBV5-4 and TRBJ2-2; D is possibly TRBD1 (5 bases). The CDR3 DNA reads TGTGCCAGCAGCTCCCGACAGAACCGAAACACCGGGGAGCTGTTTTTT. This sequence encodes CASSSRQNRNTGELFF.